Given below is one T cell receptor (beta chain) in context. What it binds is not known. The 5'RACE method, run with constant-segment primers, produced TCR alpha and TCR beta cDNA libraries (carrying sample barcodes and UMIs). TCRdb called the 5' RACE reads again in MiXCR, with one record for every CDR3 protein. The sample includes a few hundred thousand distinct CDR3 sequences, approximately 15% of them seen just once. The entry originates in a study of T-cell memory formation after mild COVID-19. Findings and caveats of the study: Later expanders leaned CD4+, whereas day 15 to 85 contracting clones were balanced CD4/CD8. Contracting CD4+ clones lay largely in CM and EM, with CD8+ ones residing in EMRA.

Trimming removed 0 bases at V and 3 bases at J, with 17 bases between. The germline gives CDR1 MNHEY, CDR2 SVGAGI. The length of the CDR3 is 17 residues. The sequence was collected from a man aged 18 to 30 who had mild COVID-19 (a few samples of this study predate the infection). Cell type and time point are not known. The source material was PBMCs or a T cell subset sorted from them (not recorded which). This chain connects TRBV6-5 to TRBJ1-2, with D unresolved. CDR3 sequence: CASSYSKSWRMDYGYTF. The CDR3 DNA reads TGTGCCAGCAGTTACTCGAAGAGTTGGCGTATGGACTATGGCTACACCTTC.